This TCR beta chain derives from a study of blood T cell repertoires in COVID-19. Study-level information: Acute-phase and convalescent COVID-19 samples originated in the United States, Italy and Spain.

Assay used: immunoSEQ multiplex PCR; TCRdb lists only in-frame clones, some missing. There are about 58,000 clones in the sample; roughly 90% occur only once, and 20% to 25% lies in the top ten. CDR1 and CDR2 (germline): LNHDA, SQIVND (reference sequence). There are 17 residues in the CDR3. V was pared by 2 bases and J by 4 bases, with 11 bases of the junction left unmatched. The chain employs TRBV19 and TRBJ2-3; TRBD2 matches at 8 bases. What was sequenced was peripheral blood. The clonotype was recovered from a woman aged 50 to 65 with active or convalescent COVID-19. For the CDR3, the DNA is TGTGCCAGTAGTATAATTCCCCCACTAGCGGCCCCAGATACGCAGTATTTT. Encoded protein: CASSIIPPLAAPDTQYF.